This T cell receptor (beta chain) was recorded in a study of blood T cells in healthy people across ages. As for the study in general: Capturing about one barcoded beta molecule per two T cells was achieved by template switching.

A second about 6 to 12 cycle PCR used barcoded and J-beta primers. MiXCR was run by TCRdb on the 5' RACE reads, yielding one entry per CDR3 protein. The sample shows roughly 1.5 million distinct CDR3 sequences, about 42% of them seen only once. A remark on this clonotype: Its target is unknown.

General study points: Among long-lived donors, naive CD4+ cells were more numerous and diversity higher than in aged donors.

Donors were systemically healthy Caucasian individuals from Russia aged roughly 6 to 100 years. Whenever a sample was processed, at least 6 million PBMCs were isolated. The V end was cut by 0 bases, the J end by 1 base, with 13 bases between. This CDR3 has 17 residues. Germline-derived CDR1 and CDR2 are MNHEY and SMNVEV (reference sequence). This receptor was taken from a woman aged 18-29 years in good health. The chain couples TRBV27 to TRBJ2-1; D gene unclear. Sequencing input: blood. As DNA, the CDR3 is TGTGCCAGCAGTTTATCTATCCTAGACCAGTCCTACAATGAGCAGTTCTTC. As protein: CASSLSILDQSYNEQFF.